These 17 T cell receptor beta chains came from one sample sequenced in a study of CXCR3-negative and CXCR3-positive naive CD8 T cells. Libraries were UMI-labeled 5' RACE TRB cDNA. TCRdb processed the 5' RACE reads again and assigns one entry to each CDR3 protein, with no DNA. This repertoire includes 130,000 or so distinct CDR3 sequences. General study findings and limits: In CXCR3-positive naive cells, the TRB CDR3s were more hydrophobic than in CXCR3-negative naive cells.

Which antigens these TCRs recognize remains unknown. The sequencing input was naive CXCR3+ CD8+ T cells from blood. Subset given: CD45RO-CCR7+CD27+CD95- naive CD8+ T cells expressing CXCR3 (TNR3+). Source of these receptors: a human donor in good health. Some clones in this sample may be carry-over from other donors' samples.

The V and J genes are TRBV9 and TRBJ2-3. Germline V gives CDR1 SGDLS, CDR2 YYNGEE. There are 12 residues in the CDR3. The CDR3 loop reads CASSFFGDTQYF.

This chain connects TRBV7-9 to TRBJ2-5; TCRdb's D gene call, TRBD1, goes unchecked for lack of DNA. The germline gives CDR1 SEHNR, CDR2 FQNEAQ (reference sequence). This CDR3 has 16 amino acids. CDR3 loop: CASSWIGDRETETQYF.

This sequence joins TRBV5-6 and TRBJ2-5; without DNA, the TCRdb call of TRBD1 cannot be checked. CDR1 is SGHDT and CDR2 is YYEEEE in the germline V gene. The CDR3 has 16 amino acids. CDR3 in amino acids: CASSLAFEGGLETQYF.

V gene TRBV20-1 combines with J gene TRBJ1-4. Per the germline V gene, CDR1 is DFQATT and CDR2 is SNEGSKA (reference sequence). The length of the CDR3 is 14 residues. CDR3 loop: CSAAQEPTNEKLFF.

V is TRBV6-5 and J is TRBJ2-2; the D call from TCRdb, TRBD1, cannot be confirmed without DNA. The CDR3 has 17 residues. Germline V lookup: CDR1 MNHEY, CDR2 SVGAGI. The CDR3 loop is CASSYPRLGQGPGELFF.

CDR3 region: CASSGGSSDTQYF. The rearrangement links TRBV9 to TRBJ2-3. Germline loops: CDR1 SGDLS, CDR2 YYNGEE. The CDR3 is 13 residues long. Together with reference TRBV9 and TRBJ2-3, the CDR3 gives the full variable domain: DSGVTQTPKHLITATGQRVTLRCSPRSGDLSVYWYQQSLDQGLQFLIQYYNGEERAKGNILERFSAQQFPDLHSELNLSSLELGDSALYFCASSGGSSDTQYFGPGTRLTVL.

The CDR3 reads CSVENRMMNTEAFF. This rearrangement joins TRBV29-1 to TRBJ1-1. The germline V gene encodes CDR1 SQVTM and CDR2 ANQGSEA. The CDR3 length is 14 residues.

The CDR3 protein is CASSDRLYYEQYF. This sequence joins TRBV28 and TRBJ2-7; TCRdb gives TRBD1 as the D gene, but with no DNA this cannot be confirmed. The CDR3 totals 13 residues. CDR1 and CDR2 (germline): MDHEN, SYDVKM. Together with reference TRBV28 and TRBJ2-7, the CDR3 gives the full variable domain: DVKVTQSSRYLVKRTGEKVFLECVQDMDHENMFWYRQDPGLGLRLIYFSYDVKMKEKGDIPEGYSVSREKKERFSLILESASTNQTSMYLCASSDRLYYEQYFGPGTRLTVT.

The rearrangement links TRBV28 to TRBJ2-7; TCRdb reports TRBD2, a call that lacks DNA to check it against. The CDR3 loop spans 17 amino acids. The germline V gene has CDR1 MDHEN and CDR2 SYDVKM. CDR3 sequence: CASRGLVAGGGYYEQYF.

The chain has TRBV7-9 and TRBJ1-1; TCRdb's D gene call, TRBD1, goes unchecked for lack of DNA. The CDR3 sequence is 14 residues long. Germline V gene lookup returns CDR1 SEHNR and CDR2 FQNEAQ (reference sequence). This CDR3 reads CASRSSGDWTEAFF. Full variable domain (rest looked up from reference TRBV7-9 and TRBJ1-1): DTGVSQNPRHKITKRGQNVTFRCDPISEHNRLYWYRQTLGQGPEFLTYFQNEAQLEKSRLLSDRFSAERPKGSFSTLEIQRTEQGDSAMYLCASRSSGDWTEAFFGQGTRLTVV.

V is TRBV28 and J is TRBJ2-2; the D call of TRBD1 rests on TCRdb alone, since no DNA is present to check it. The CDR3 runs 15 residues. Germline CDR1 is MDHEN and CDR2 is SYDVKM. The CDR3 is CASTKDRGRTGELFF.

The V call is TRBV19, the J call TRBJ2-2; TCRdb proposes TRBD1, but this gene call is untestable without DNA. The germline CDR1 and CDR2 sequences are LNHDA and SQIVND (reference sequence). The CDR3 extends over 13 amino acids. CDR3 sequence: CASAHRGPGELFF.

This chain joins TRBV4-3 and TRBJ2-1; the TRBD2 assignment by TCRdb is unverifiable without DNA. The CDR3 is made up of 17 amino acids. The V gene's germline CDR1 is LGHNA and CDR2 YSLEER. The CDR3 region is CASSQDQAREAYNEQFF.

The chain joins TRBV12-3 or TRBV12-4 to TRBJ2-7; TCRdb's assignment of TRBD1 cannot be checked, as there is no DNA. This CDR3 is built from 15 residues. Here the CDR3 reads CASSRPGASSYEQYF.

This chain joins TRBV4-1 and TRBJ1-3. CDR3 length: 14 residues. Looked up from germline, CDR1 is MGHRA and CDR2 is YSYEKL. CDR3 sequence reads: CASSQVHFENTIYF.

This chain connects TRBV28 to TRBJ1-1. Germline values: CDR1 MDHEN, CDR2 SYDVKM. CDR3 length: 15 amino acids. CDR3 in amino acids: CASSFLNVGPTEAFF.

The chain recombines TRBV4-3 with TRBJ2-3; lacking DNA, the TRBD2 call made by TCRdb goes unchecked. Germline-derived CDR1 and CDR2 are LGHNA and YSLEER. The CDR3 runs to 15 residues. The CDR3 here is CASSQERAGVDTQYF.